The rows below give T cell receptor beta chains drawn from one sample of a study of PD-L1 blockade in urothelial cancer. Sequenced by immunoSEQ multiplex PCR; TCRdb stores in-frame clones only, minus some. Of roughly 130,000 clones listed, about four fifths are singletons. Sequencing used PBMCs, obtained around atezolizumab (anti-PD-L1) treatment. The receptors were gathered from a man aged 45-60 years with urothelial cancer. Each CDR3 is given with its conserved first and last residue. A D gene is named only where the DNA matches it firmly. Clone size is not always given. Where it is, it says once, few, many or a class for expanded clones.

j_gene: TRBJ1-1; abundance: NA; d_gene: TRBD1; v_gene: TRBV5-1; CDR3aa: CASRYTPGQGGTEAFF; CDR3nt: TGCGCCAGCAGATACACTCCGGGACAGGGCGGTACTGAAGCTTTCTTT
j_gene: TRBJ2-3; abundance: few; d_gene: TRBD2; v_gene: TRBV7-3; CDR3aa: CASSPGLSRRTDTQYF; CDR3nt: TGTGCCAGCAGCCCGGGACTAAGTCGTCGCACAGATACGCAGTATTTT
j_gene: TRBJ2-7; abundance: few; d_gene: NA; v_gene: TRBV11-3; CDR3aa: CAGRRAEGEQYF; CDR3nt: TGTGCCGGCCGCAGGGCGGAGGGGGAGCAGTACTTC
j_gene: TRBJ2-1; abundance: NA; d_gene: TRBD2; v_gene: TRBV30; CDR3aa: CAWSLGEGRYNEQFF; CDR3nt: TGTGCCTGGAGTCTGGGGGAGGGCCGATACAATGAGCAGTTCTTC
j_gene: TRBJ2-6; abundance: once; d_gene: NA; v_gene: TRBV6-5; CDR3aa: CASSYKQAPDVLTF; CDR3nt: TGTGCCAGCAGTTACAAGCAGGCCCCCGACGTCCTGACTTTC
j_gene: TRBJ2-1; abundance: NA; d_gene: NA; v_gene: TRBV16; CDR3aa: CASSHRGVAGLSYNEQFF; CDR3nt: TGTGCCAGCAGCCACAGGGGGGTAGCGGGGCTATCCTACAATGAGCAGTTCTTC
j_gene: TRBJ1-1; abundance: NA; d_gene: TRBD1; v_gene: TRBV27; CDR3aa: CASSFETGGTEAFF; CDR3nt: TGTGCCAGCAGTTTCGAGACAGGGGGCACTGAAGCTTTCTTT
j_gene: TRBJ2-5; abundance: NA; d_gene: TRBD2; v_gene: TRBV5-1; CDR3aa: CASSPGSGQETQYF; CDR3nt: TGCGCCAGCAGCCCAGGTAGCGGGCAAGAGACCCAGTACTTC
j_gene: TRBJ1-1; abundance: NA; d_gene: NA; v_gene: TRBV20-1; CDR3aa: CSAREQIEAFF; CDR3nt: TGCAGTGCTAGAGAACAGATTGAAGCTTTCTTT
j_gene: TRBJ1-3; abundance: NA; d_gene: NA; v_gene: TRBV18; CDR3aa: CASSPLEGDTIYF; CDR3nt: TGTGCCAGCTCACCCCTGGAAGGAGACACCATATATTTT
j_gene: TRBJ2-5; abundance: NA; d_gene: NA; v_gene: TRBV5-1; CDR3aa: CASRLLQETQYF; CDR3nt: TGCGCCAGCAGATTATTGCAAGAGACCCAGTACTTC
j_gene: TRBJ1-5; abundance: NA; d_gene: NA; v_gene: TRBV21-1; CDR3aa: CASSKVAVNQPQHF; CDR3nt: TGTGCCAGCAGCAAAGTGGCAGTAAATCAGCCCCAGCATTTT
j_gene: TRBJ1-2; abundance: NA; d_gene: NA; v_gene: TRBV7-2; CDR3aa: CASSLDRDRGYTF; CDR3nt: TGTGCCAGCAGCCTGGACAGAGACAGAGGCTACACCTTC
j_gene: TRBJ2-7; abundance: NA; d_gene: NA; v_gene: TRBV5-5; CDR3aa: CASRLRTDGTYEQYF; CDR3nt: TGTGCCAGCAGACTGCGGACAGATGGGACCTACGAGCAGTACTTC
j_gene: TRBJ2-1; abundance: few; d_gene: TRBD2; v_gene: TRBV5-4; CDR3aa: CASSLARAGSSYNEQFF; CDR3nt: TGTGCCAGCAGCTTGGCGAGAGCGGGGAGCTCCTACAATGAGCAGTTCTTC
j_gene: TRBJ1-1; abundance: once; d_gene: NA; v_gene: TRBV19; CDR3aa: CASSIDRRGITEAFF; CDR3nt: TGTGCCAGTAGTATAGATCGCAGGGGTATTACTGAAGCTTTCTTT
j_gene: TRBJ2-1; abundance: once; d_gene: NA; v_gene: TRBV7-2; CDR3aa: CASSFYRDNEQFF; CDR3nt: TGTGCCAGCAGCTTTTACAGGGACAATGAGCAGTTCTTC
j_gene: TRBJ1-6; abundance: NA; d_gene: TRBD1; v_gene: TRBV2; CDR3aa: CASRKTGANNSPLHF; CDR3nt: TGTGCCAGCAGGAAGACAGGGGCTAATAATTCACCCCTCCACTTT
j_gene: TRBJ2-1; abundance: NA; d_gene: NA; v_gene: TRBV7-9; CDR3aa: CASTLEEFNEQFF; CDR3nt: TGTGCGAGCACACTAGAGGAATTCAATGAGCAGTTCTTC
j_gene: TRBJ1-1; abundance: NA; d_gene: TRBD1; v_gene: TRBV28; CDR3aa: CASRQGRNTEAFF; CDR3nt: TGTGCCAGCCGACAGGGCCGGAACACTGAAGCTTTCTTT
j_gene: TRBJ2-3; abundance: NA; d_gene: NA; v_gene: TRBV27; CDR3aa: CASSSRFSETSTDTQYF; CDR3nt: TGTGCCAGCAGTTCTAGGTTTAGCGAGACTAGCACAGATACGCAGTATTTT
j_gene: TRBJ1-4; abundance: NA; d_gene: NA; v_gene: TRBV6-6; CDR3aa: CASSYSSGATNEKLFF; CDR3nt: TGTGCCAGCAGTTACTCTTCCGGGGCAACTAATGAAAAACTGTTTTTT
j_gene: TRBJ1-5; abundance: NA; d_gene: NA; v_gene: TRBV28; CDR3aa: CASKTTPGFNQPQHF; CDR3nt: TGTGCCAGCAAAACAACCCCAGGCTTCAATCAGCCCCAGCATTTT
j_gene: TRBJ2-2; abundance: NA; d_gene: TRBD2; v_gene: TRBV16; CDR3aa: CASSRTAGLAGGAGELFF; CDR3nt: TGTGCCAGCAGCCGAACCGCAGGGCTAGCGGGAGGAGCCGGGGAGCTGTTTTTT
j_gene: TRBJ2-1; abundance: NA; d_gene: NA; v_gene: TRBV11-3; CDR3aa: CASSLEQTPGNEQFF; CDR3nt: TGTGCCAGCAGCTTAGAGCAAACCCCCGGCAATGAGCAGTTCTTC
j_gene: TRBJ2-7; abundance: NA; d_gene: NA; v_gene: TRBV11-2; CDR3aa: CASSPRGRATYEQYF; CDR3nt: TGTGCCAGCAGCCCGCGGGGGCGGGCGACCTACGAGCAGTACTTC
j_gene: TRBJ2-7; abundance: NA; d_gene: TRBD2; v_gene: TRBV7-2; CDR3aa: CASSLELAGVYEQYF; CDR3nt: TGTGCCAGCAGCTTAGAACTAGCGGGAGTCTACGAGCAGTACTTC
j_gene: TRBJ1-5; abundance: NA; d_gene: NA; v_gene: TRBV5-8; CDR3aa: CASSWGGNSLHF; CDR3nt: TGTGCCAGCAGCTGGGGGGGGAACAGTTTACATTTT
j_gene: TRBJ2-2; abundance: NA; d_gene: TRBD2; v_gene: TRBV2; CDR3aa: CASSAYRLAGNTGELFF; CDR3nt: TGTGCCAGCAGCGCGTATCGGCTAGCGGGGAACACCGGGGAGCTGTTTTTT
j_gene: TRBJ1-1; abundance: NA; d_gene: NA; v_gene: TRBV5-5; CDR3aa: CASSFNTNTEAFF; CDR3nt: TGTGCCAGCAGCTTTAATACAAACACTGAAGCTTTCTTT
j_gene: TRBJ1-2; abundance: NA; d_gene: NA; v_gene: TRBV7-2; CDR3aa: CASSLALPGGQGGYTF; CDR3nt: TGTGCCAGCAGCTTAGCCTTACCCGGGGGGCAGGGTGGCTACACCTTC
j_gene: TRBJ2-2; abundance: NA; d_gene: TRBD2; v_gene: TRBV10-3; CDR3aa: CAIRASGATGELFF; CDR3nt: TGTGCCATCAGGGCTAGCGGGGCCACCGGGGAGCTGTTTTTT
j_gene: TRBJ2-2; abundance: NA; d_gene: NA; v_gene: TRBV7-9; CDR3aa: CASSLIQTTTGELFF; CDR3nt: TGTGCCAGCAGCTTAATACAGACAACCACCGGGGAGCTGTTTTTT
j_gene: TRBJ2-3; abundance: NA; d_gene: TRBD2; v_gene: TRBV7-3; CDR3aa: CASSLAGGYTDTQYF; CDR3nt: TGTGCCAGCAGCCTAGCGGGGGGGTATACAGATACGCAGTATTTT
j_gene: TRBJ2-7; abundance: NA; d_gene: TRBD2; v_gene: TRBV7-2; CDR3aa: CASSPQGRGGYEQYF; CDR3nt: TGTGCCAGCAGCCCCCAGGGACGCGGGGGCTACGAGCAGTACTTC
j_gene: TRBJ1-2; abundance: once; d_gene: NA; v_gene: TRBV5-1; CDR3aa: CASRPVINYGYTF; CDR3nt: TGCGCCAGCAGACCGGTGATTAACTATGGCTACACCTTC
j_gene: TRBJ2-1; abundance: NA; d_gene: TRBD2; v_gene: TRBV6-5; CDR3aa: CASSYSGTSYEQFF; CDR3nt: TGTGCCAGCAGTTACTCTGGGACTAGCTATGAGCAGTTCTTC
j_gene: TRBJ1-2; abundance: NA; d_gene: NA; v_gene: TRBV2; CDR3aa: CASKFEGEPVRGYTF; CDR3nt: TGTGCCAGCAAGTTTGAGGGGGAGCCCGTTCGCGGCTACACCTTC
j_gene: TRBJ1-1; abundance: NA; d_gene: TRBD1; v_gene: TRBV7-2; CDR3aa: CASSLTGVRAEAFF; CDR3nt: TGTGCCAGCAGCTTAACAGGGGTGCGGGCTGAAGCTTTCTTT
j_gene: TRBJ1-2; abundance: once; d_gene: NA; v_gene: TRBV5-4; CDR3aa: CASSPRGGVMDGYTF; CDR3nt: TGTGCCAGCAGCCCCCGGGGAGGGGTAATGGATGGCTACACCTTC
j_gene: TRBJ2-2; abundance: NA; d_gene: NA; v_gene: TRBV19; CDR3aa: CASSILTGSTGELFF; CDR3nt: TGTGCCAGTAGTATTCTAACAGGCTCCACCGGGGAGCTGTTTTTT
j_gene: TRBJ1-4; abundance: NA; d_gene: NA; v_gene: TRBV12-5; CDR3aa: CASGRGTGEKLFF; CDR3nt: TGTGCTAGTGGTCGCGGAACCGGGGAAAAACTGTTTTTT
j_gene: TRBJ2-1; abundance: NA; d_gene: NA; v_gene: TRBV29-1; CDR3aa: CSAALRNIYNEQFF; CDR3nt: TGCAGCGCCGCTCTCAGAAACATCTACAATGAGCAGTTCTTC
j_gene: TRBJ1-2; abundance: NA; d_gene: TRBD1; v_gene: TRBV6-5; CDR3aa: CASSGQGKVRGGYTF; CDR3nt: TGTGCCAGCAGTGGACAGGGGAAGGTCCGCGGCGGCTACACCTTC
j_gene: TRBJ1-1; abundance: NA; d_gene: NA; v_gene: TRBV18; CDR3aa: CASSPQNTEAFF; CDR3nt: TGTGCCAGCTCACCTCAGAACACTGAAGCTTTCTTT
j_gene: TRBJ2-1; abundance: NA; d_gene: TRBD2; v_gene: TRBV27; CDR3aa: CASAVGLAGANEQFF; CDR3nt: TGTGCCAGCGCCGTAGGGCTAGCGGGAGCCAATGAGCAGTTCTTC
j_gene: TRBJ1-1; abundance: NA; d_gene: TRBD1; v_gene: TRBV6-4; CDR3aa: CASRDRTGSAFF; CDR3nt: TGTGCCAGCAGGGATCGGACAGGATCAGCTTTCTTT
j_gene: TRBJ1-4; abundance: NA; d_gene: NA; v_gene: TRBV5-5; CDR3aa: CASSLDEPAGKLFF; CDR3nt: TGTGCCAGCAGCCTTGACGAGCCCGCAGGGAAACTGTTTTTT
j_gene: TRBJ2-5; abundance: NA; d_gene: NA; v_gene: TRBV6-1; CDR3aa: CAVSNRGGSMTQYF; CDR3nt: TGTGCCGTCTCGAATAGGGGCGGTTCGATGACCCAGTACTTC
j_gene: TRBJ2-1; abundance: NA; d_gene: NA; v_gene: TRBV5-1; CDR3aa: CASSLGPAQYNEQFF; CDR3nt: TGCGCCAGCAGCTTGGGGCCAGCGCAATACAATGAGCAGTTCTTC
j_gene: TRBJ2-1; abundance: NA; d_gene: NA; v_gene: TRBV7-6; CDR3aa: CASSQGLREQFF; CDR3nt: TGTGCCAGCAGTCAGGGTCTGCGTGAGCAGTTCTTC
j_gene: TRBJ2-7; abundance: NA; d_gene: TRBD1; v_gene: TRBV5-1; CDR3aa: CASSPSARQGGGEQYF; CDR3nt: TGCGCCAGCAGCCCCTCAGCGAGACAGGGGGGAGGCGAGCAGTACTTC
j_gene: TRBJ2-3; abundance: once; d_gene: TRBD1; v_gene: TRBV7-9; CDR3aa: CASSLSRGGKTDTQYF; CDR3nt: TGTGCCAGCAGCTTAAGTAGAGGGGGCAAAACAGATACGCAGTATTTT
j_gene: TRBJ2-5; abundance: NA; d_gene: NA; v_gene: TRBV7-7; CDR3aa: CASSLGASMKETQYF; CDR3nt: TGTGCTAGCAGCTTAGGGGCTAGCATGAAGGAGACCCAGTACTTC
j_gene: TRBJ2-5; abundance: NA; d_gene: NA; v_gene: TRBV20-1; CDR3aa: CSAPRGETQYF; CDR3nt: TGCAGTGCCCCCCGGGGAGAGACCCAGTACTTC
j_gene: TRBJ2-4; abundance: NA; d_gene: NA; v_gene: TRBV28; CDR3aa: CASSLFGNENIQYF; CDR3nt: TGTGCCAGCAGTTTATTTGGCAACGAAAACATTCAGTACTTC
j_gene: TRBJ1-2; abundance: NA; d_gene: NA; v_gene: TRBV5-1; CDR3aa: CASSRQGDSTTNYGYTF; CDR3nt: TGCGCCAGCAGCAGGCAGGGTGACTCTACAACTAACTATGGCTACACCTTC